The source of this T cell receptor beta chain is a study of blood T cell repertoires in COVID-19 (dated by TCRdb to the early 2020s). At the level of the whole study: Collaborator samples came from the United States, Italy and Spain and covered acute and convalescent phases of COVID-19. The prospective study material was composed of cDNA or gDNA derived from T cells, B-cell-depleted T cells, or PBMCs. The dataset comprised deeply sampled blood TCRbeta repertoires from subjects exposed to, actively infected with, or recovered from COVID-19. The repertoires were made available in a free public database intended to serve as a resource for research on the immune response to SARS-CoV-2. The samples were drawn from two sources: the first 160 participants of the ongoing ImmuneRACE study, and 1,254 subjects contributed by 6 global collaborators. Sample metadata almost always included a de-identified subject ID, COVID-19 status, age in years and sex. Where HLA class I and class II types were available, the types were taken from metadata supplied by the sample provider, not from assay-based typing. Findings and caveats that apply to the study as a whole: The amount of clinical and demographic metadata varied by source and participant and was provided uncurated.

TCRbeta CDR3 regions were amplified from genomic DNA using the immunoSEQ Assay, a bias-controlled multiplex PCR. The authors processed their data as follows. The number of nucleated cells in each sample was estimated from the amplification of reference gene primers within the assay. To quantify the absolute abundance of each unique TCRbeta CDR3 rearrangement, sequence reads were collapsed and filtered. For each sample, productive Simpson clonality was calculated by taking the square root of Simpson's diversity index across productive rearrangements. TCRdb holds this immuneACCESS table with in-frame rearrangements only. Some clones are missing; in checked studies, unresolved V genes explain under half, and the rest has no known cause. V and J calls and clone size are as listed in that table; D and trimming were resolved from the DNA. This sample gives approximately 120,000 clones in total; around 88% of them show up just once. Around 5% of the sample is held by the ten biggest clonotypes.

Based on the germline V gene (reference sequence), the CDR1 and CDR2 sequences are LNHNV and YYDKDF. The CDR3 starts with the cysteine, ends with the phenylalanine, and has 14 residues. Left in the record is the CDR3 DNA by itself, 42 bases read in frame from the first base. Unmatched junction bases come to 7, with V trimmed by 2 bases and J by 7 bases. To note about this clone: What this receptor recognizes is not known. It has no much larger one-base neighbor in the sample; base qualities were not kept.

Each collaborating institution followed its own protocols to collect whole blood in K2EDTA tubes. For TCRbeta analysis, collaborators shipped samples as frozen whole blood, isolated PBMCs, or DNA extracted from either of those sample types. Here the chain combines TRBV15 and TRBJ2-7, and 8 junctional nucleotides match TRBD1. The clonotype was recovered from a human donor in a cohort sampled during active COVID-19. Sequenced: peripheral blood. The DNA sequence is given as TGTGCCACCAGCAGACAGGGGGCAGGCCGAGAGCAGTACTTC. Its coded protein is CATSRQGAGREQYF.